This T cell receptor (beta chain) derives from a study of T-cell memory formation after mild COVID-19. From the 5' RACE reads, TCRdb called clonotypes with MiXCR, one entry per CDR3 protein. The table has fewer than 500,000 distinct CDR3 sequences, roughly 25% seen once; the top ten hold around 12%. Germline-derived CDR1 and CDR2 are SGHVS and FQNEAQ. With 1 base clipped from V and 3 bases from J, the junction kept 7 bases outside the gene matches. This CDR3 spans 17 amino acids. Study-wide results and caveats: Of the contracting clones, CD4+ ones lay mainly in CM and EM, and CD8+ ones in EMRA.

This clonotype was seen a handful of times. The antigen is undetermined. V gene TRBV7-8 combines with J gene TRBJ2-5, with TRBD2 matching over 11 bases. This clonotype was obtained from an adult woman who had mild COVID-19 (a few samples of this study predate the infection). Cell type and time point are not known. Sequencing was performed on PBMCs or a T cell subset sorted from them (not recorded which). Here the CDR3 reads CASSLGLTSGTKETQYF. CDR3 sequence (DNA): TGTGCCAGCAGCTTAGGGTTGACTAGCGGGACAAAAGAGACCCAGTACTTC.